The 21 T cell receptor beta chains presented below share a single source sample, sequenced in a study of cytomegalovirus exposure and HLA in healthy donors. With 60 Vbeta and 13 Jbeta primers, the PCR was carried out. Profiled with immunoSEQ multiplex PCR; TCRdb holds only in-frame clones, not every one. The repertoire holds approximately 150,000 clones, roughly 70% seen once, with 1.5% to 2% in the top ten. Specimen: PBMCs. All receptors come from a woman in her thirties or forties in good health and CMV-seronegative.

The V call is TRBV30, the J call TRBJ1-1; no definite D call. V was clipped by 1 base and J by 7 bases, with 13 bases between them. The germline V gene encodes CDR1 GTSNPN and CDR2 SVGIG (reference sequence). The length of the CDR3 is 13 residues. CDR3: CAWSDGGILEAFF. The CDR3 DNA follows: TGTGCCTGGAGTGATGGAGGAATCCTTGAAGCTTTCTTT.

The chain joins TRBV7-9 to TRBJ1-1; perhaps TRBD1 as D (5 bases). The germline gives CDR1 SEHNR, CDR2 FQNEAQ (reference sequence). The CDR3 is made up of 15 amino acids. Trimming shortened V by 5 bases and J by 1 base, and 14 bases separated the two germline ends. CDR3 loop: CASSVLWGANTEAFF. The CDR3 DNA follows: TGTGCCAGCAGCGTATTGTGGGGCGCGAACACTGAAGCTTTCTTT.

Only a few counts were recorded for this clone. The chain uses TRBV4-1 and TRBJ1-5; D is uncertain. The V and J ends lost 0 bases and 7 bases respectively, with 10 bases between them. Germline assignment: CDR1 MGHRA and CDR2 YSYEKL. The CDR3 contains 14 residues. CDR3 sequence reads: CASSQDRLGQPQHF. The CDR3 DNA follows: TGCGCCAGCAGCCAAGACAGGCTTGGCCAGCCCCAGCATTTT.

This chain uses TRBV10-1 with TRBJ2-4; D is undetermined. CDR1 and CDR2 (germline): WNHNN, SYGVQD (reference sequence). Trimming stripped 2 bases from V and 5 bases from J, with 10 bases between. This CDR3 has 14 residues. As DNA, the CDR3 is TGCGCCAGCAGTGAGGAGAGGATCGAAAACATTCAGTACTTC. Residues: CASSEERIENIQYF.

The rearrangement uses TRBV21-1 and TRBJ2-1; the listed D gene, TRBD1, was not tested against the DNA. TRBV21-1 is a recognized pseudogene. CDR3 length: 15 residues. In DNA, the CDR3 is TGTGCCAGCGGAACCGGGACAGGGTGTCGCTATGAGCAGTTCTTC. It codes for CASGTGTGCRYEQFF.

The chain employs TRBV11-2 and TRBJ2-5, with 12 bases identical to TRBD1. The CDR3 covers 13 residues. The V gene end was trimmed by 1 base and the J gene end by 12 bases; junction bases not matched to a gene: 3. The germline V gene encodes CDR1 SGHAT and CDR2 FQNNGV. The CDR3 is CASSLGDRGLKYF. DNA of the CDR3: TGTGCCAGCAGCTTAGGGGACAGGGGGCTAAAGTACTTC.

This clone was detected only once. The rearrangement uses TRBV27 and TRBJ2-1; 9 bases are a match to TRBD1. The CDR3 has 15 amino acids. The germline CDR1 and CDR2 sequences are MNHEY and SMNVEV (reference sequence). Trimming at V came to 3 bases and at J to 5 bases, leaving 5 bases not matched to a gene. The CDR3 DNA reads TGTGCCAGCAGTTTTTGGGACAGGGCCGACAATGAGCAGTTCTTC. As protein: CASSFWDRADNEQFF.

V usage is TRBV10-3 and J usage is TRBJ2-7; TRBD1 aligns across 9 bases. The germline V gene has CDR1 ENHRY and CDR2 SYGVKD. The CDR3 sequence is 14 residues long. V was clipped by 6 bases and J by 3 bases; unmatched bases: 6. The CDR3 bases are TGTGCCATCAGACCGGGACAGGGTAACTACGAGCAGTACTTC. It is translated as CAIRPGQGNYEQYF.

Turning to this clone: An end of the junction differs from the germline gene, which may be a read error. CDR3 amino acids: CSSSWGLGPYGEQYF. The DNA of the CDR3 is TGTTCCAGCAGCTGGGGACTGGGTCCTTATGGGGAGCAGTACTTC. J is TRBJ2-7 and V is TRBV7-9; weak D call: TRBD2 (6 bases). This CDR3 is 15 amino acids long. Per the germline V gene, CDR1 is SEHNR and CDR2 is FQNEAQ (reference sequence).

This clone occurred a few times. The chain couples TRBV7-8 to TRBJ2-1; 10 nucleotides agree with TRBD2. This CDR3 is 15 amino acids long. V lost 4 bases, J lost 7 bases, and 7 bases stayed unmatched. Germline CDR1 and CDR2: SGHVS and FQNEAQ. The CDR3 is CASSSTQLAGNEQFF. The CDR3 DNA follows: TGTGCCAGCAGCTCAACGCAACTAGCGGGGAATGAGCAGTTCTTC.

This chain uses TRBV5-1 with TRBJ2-6, with D possibly being TRBD1 (5 bases). Trimming took off 0 bases at V and 4 bases at J, with 11 bases between the two ends. Germline CDR1 reads SGHRS; CDR2 reads YFSETQ. This CDR3 comprises 16 residues. The CDR3 nucleotides are TGCGCCAGCAGCTTGGAGTCAGGGATCGGGGCCAACGTCCTGACTTTC. Its protein product is CASSLESGIGANVLTF. Drawing the rest from reference TRBV5-1 and TRBJ2-6, the complete variable domain is KAGVTQTPRYLIKTRGQQVTLSCSPISGHRSVSWYQQTPGQGLQFLFEYFSETQRNKGNFPGRFSGRQFSNSRSEMNVSTLELGDSALYLCASSLESGIGANVLTFGAGSRLTVL.

The CDR3 DNA sequence: TGCAGCGTCCTAACAGGGACAGCCAAAAACATTCAGTACTTC. Protein product: CSVLTGTAKNIQYF. The chain carries TRBV29-1 and TRBJ2-4; possible D gene TRBD1, 6 bases. The CDR3 is 14 residues long. The germline gives CDR1 SQVTM, CDR2 ANQGSEA. V shed 6 bases and J shed 0 bases, with 12 bases lying between them. Full variable domain (remainder filled in from reference TRBV29-1 and TRBJ2-4): SAVISQKPSRDICQRGTSLTIQCQVDSQVTMMFWYRQQPGQSLTLIATANQGSEATYESGFVIDKFPISRPNLTFSTLTVSNMSPEDSSIYLCSVLTGTAKNIQYFGAGTRLSVL.

V and J are TRBV7-6 and TRBJ2-1; D is perhaps TRBD1 (5 bases). Germline V CDR1 and CDR2: SGHVS, FNYEAQ. The CDR3 totals 15 residues. The germline V and J ends were trimmed by 1 base and 2 bases, with 9 bases remaining between them. The CDR3 sequence is CASSLGQGAYNEQFF. The CDR3 DNA follows: TGTGCCAGCAGCTTAGGGCAGGGCGCCTACAATGAGCAGTTCTTC. The full variable domain, rest sourced from reference TRBV7-6 and TRBJ2-1, is GAGVSQSPRYKVTKRGQDVALRCDPISGHVSLYWYRQALGQGPEFLTYFNYEAQQDKSGLPNDRFSAERPEGSISTLTIQRTEQRDSAMYRCASSLGQGAYNEQFFGPGTRLTVL.

The V gene is TRBV28, the J gene TRBJ2-7; D is possibly TRBD1 (5 bases). Per the germline V gene, CDR1 is MDHEN and CDR2 is SYDVKM. This CDR3 contains 14 residues. The ends were cut back, 5 bases at V and 3 bases at J, with 14 bases in the middle. The CDR3 loop reads CASSLDAGLYEQYF. CDR3 nucleotides: TGTGCCAGCAGTCTCGACGCAGGGCTCTACGAGCAGTACTTC.

Comment on this clone: Other nucleotide sequences in the sample specify the same CDR3. DNA of the CDR3: TGTGCCAGTAGAGTATTATGGGCTACAGGGGGCCTGAACCAGCCCCAGCATTTT. Translating gives CASRVLWATGGLNQPQHF. This chain connects TRBV19 to TRBJ1-5; 9 bases align to TRBD1. Germline CDR1 LNHDA, CDR2 SQIVND (reference sequence). V shed 6 bases and J 7 bases; nucleotides not matched to a gene: 19. This CDR3 has 18 residues.

This chain connects TRBV30 to TRBJ2-7, with 11 bases matching TRBD1. This CDR3 comprises 15 residues. Germline-derived CDR1 and CDR2 are GTSNPN and SVGIG (reference sequence). Unmatched junction bases numbered 11, after V lost 3 bases and J lost 7 bases. The CDR3 is CAWRDPPGQGDEQYF. The CDR3 nucleotides read TGTGCCTGGAGGGACCCTCCGGGACAGGGGGATGAGCAGTACTTC.

The V gene is TRBV6-5, the J gene TRBJ1-1, with TRBD1 as a possible D gene (5 bases). CDR3 length equals 12 residues. The ends were cut back, 5 bases at V and 4 bases at J, with 8 bases in the middle. CDR1 MNHEY and CDR2 SVGAGI come from the germline V gene. CDR3 bases: TGTGCCAGCAGTCTACAGGCCACTGAAGCTTTCTTT. It yields the protein CASSLQATEAFF.

DNA for the CDR3: TGTGCCACCAGCAGAGATCTCGAGGGGGAGCAGCCCCAGCATTTT. It translates to CATSRDLEGEQPQHF. V and J are TRBV15 and TRBJ1-5, with D possibly being TRBD1 (6 bases). The V end was cut by 0 bases, the J end by 7 bases, with 13 bases between. The CDR3 is 15 amino acids. In germline, CDR1 is LNHNV, CDR2 YYDKDF (reference sequence).

This clone was observed many times. This chain joins TRBV5-6 and TRBJ1-6; 12 bases are shared with TRBD1. With V trimmed by 2 bases and J by 14 bases, 14 bases remained unmatched. Germline CDR1 reads SGHDT; CDR2 reads YYEEEE. The CDR3 is 17 amino acids. The CDR3 sequence: CASSFYPGQGANGALHF. CDR3 coding DNA: TGTGCCAGCAGCTTTTACCCGGGACAGGGGGCAAACGGGGCCCTCCACTTT.

The chain is built from TRBV27 and TRBJ2-3; possible D gene TRBD2, 5 bases. V lost 5 bases and J 7 bases, leaving 13 bases between the germline ends. This CDR3 has 13 residues. Germline V gives CDR1 MNHEY, CDR2 SMNVEV (reference sequence). Here the CDR3 reads CASSPRLPNTQYF. The CDR3 nucleotides are TGTGCCAGCAGTCCCCGACTACCGAATACGCAGTATTTT.

This chain links TRBV7-6 with TRBJ2-5, with TRBD2 matching over 10 bases. The trim removed 4 bases at V and 2 bases at J, leaving 19 bases unmatched. The CDR3 runs to 20 residues. Germline CDR1 is SGHVS and CDR2 is FNYEAQ. The CDR3 nucleotides are TGTGCCAGCAGCTCCCTTCCGTTGGGGCTAGCGGGGGAGACACAAGAGACCCAGTACTTC. Its translation is CASSSLPLGLAGETQETQYF. Using reference TRBV7-6 and TRBJ2-5 for the parts outside the CDR3, the full variable domain is GAGVSQSPRYKVTKRGQDVALRCDPISGHVSLYWYRQALGQGPEFLTYFNYEAQQDKSGLPNDRFSAERPEGSISTLTIQRTEQRDSAMYRCASSSLPLGLAGETQETQYFGPGTRLLVL.